This T cell receptor (beta chain) was sequenced in a study of blood T cell repertoires in COVID-19. Overall study context: Collection of acute and convalescent COVID-19 samples took place in the United States, Italy and Spain. T cells, B-cell-depleted T cells, or PBMCs supplied cDNA or gDNA.

Clinical history as reported by participants underpinned cohort assignment. Per the study methods: Researchers report that nucleated cell counts were estimated from reference gene primer amplification. Generated by immunoSEQ multiplex PCR, the TCRdb table keeps only in-frame clones and is missing some. That table supplies the V and J calls and clone size; D and trimming were determined from the DNA. The data contain hundreds of thousands of clones, around 87% of them singletons. Per germline, CDR1 SNHLY and CDR2 FYNNEI. This CDR3 contains 13 residues. V shed 6 bases and J shed 1 base, with 6 bases lying between them.

The sample taken for sequencing was PBMCs or T cells enriched from blood (not recorded which). This clonotype was obtained from a man in his forties in a cohort exposed to, infected with or recovered from COVID-19 (not recorded which). The rearrangement joins TRBV2 to TRBJ2-2, with D tentatively TRBD2 (5 bases). CDR3 DNA sequence: TGTGCCAGCAGCCGGGAGAACACCGGGGAGCTGTTTTTT. Translating gives CASSRENTGELFF.